There are many counts of the clone carrying this T cell receptor (beta chain). Antigen: not known. TCRdb used MiXCR to reprocess the RACE reads, holding one entry per CDR3 protein. The sample consists of more than 90,000 distinct CDR3 sequences, 11% of them appearing once. The trim removed 6 bases at V and 4 bases at J, leaving 3 bases unmatched. There are 14 residues in the CDR3. The germline gives CDR1 MDHEN, CDR2 SYDVKM. This sample was included in a study of human T cells and chemical hapten exposure. Study as a whole: Diagnoses of alopecia areata, totalis or universalis occurred in mostly female patients. Slight differences in pooled library volume were the main source of varying TCR yields across samples.

Time point given: patch test 2, 6 weeks after DPC sensitization. Noted treatment: therapeutic diphenylcyclopropenone sensitization with weekly scalp DPC. General observations from the study: Alopecia was present in the donors, so their immune response may differ from healthy people's. Clustering by CDR3 similarity yielded significantly more large clusters from expanded TCRs than controls.

The chain has TRBV28 and TRBJ2-2; TRBD1 matches at 9 bases. Here the sequenced sample was whole blood, taken in connection with sensitization to the hapten diphenylcyclopropenone (DPC). The clonotype comes from a woman in her 40s with alopecia areata. Some clones in this sample may be carry-over from other donors' samples. The DNA for the CDR3 is TGTGCCAGCAGGACAGGGGGAAGCACCGGGGAGCTGTTTTTT. This sequence encodes CASRTGGSTGELFF. Full variable domain (rest looked up from reference TRBV28 and TRBJ2-2): DVKVTQSSRYLVKRTGEKVFLECVQDMDHENMFWYRQDPGLGLRLIYFSYDVKMKEKGDIPEGYSVSREKKERFSLILESASTNQTSMYLCASRTGGSTGELFFGEGSRLTVL.